This entry lists 28 T cell receptor beta chains sequenced from one sample in a study of T cell responses to AZD1222 COVID-19 vaccine. This table comes from immunoSEQ multiplex PCR, and its TCRdb copy is limited to in-frame clones, with some not included. This repertoire shows about 140,000 clones, around 90% found once; its top ten account for over 4%. Sequences were derived from peripheral blood, sampled 28 days after the second AZD1222 dose. The receptors shown here come from an adult who received the AZD1222 COVID-19 vaccine.

This rearrangement joins TRBV9 to TRBJ2-3, with D tentatively TRBD2 (5 bases). CDR1 is SGDLS and CDR2 is YYNGEE in the germline V gene. The CDR3 is 16 residues long. Trimming shortened V by 4 bases and J by 2 bases, and 17 bases separated the two germline ends. CDR3 in DNA: TGTGCCAGCAGCTCAGAGAGAAGCGGATACACAGATACGCAGTATTTT. Its protein product is CASSSERSGYTDTQYF.

The chain joins TRBV19 to TRBJ2-6, with D uncertain. The V and J ends lost 0 bases and 4 bases respectively, with 4 bases between them. The V gene's germline CDR1 is LNHDA and CDR2 SQIVND (reference sequence). The CDR3 runs 14 residues. CDR3 residues: CASSIEAGANVLTF. In DNA form, the CDR3 reads TGTGCCAGTAGTATAGAGGCCGGGGCCAACGTCCTGACTTTC.

The chain links TRBV7-3 to TRBJ1-3, with D unresolved. V lost 4 bases and J lost 0, with 13 bases in between. The CDR3 length is 16 residues. Per the germline V gene, CDR1 is SGHTA and CDR2 is FQGTGA. The CDR3: CASSSIGIFSGNTIYF. The DNA of the CDR3 is TGTGCCAGCAGCTCCATAGGGATCTTCTCTGGAAACACCATATATTTT.

J is TRBJ1-1 and V is TRBV9; D is perhaps TRBD1 (5 bases). The CDR3 length is 13 residues. The germline V gene encodes CDR1 SGDLS and CDR2 YYNGEE. The V and J ends lost 4 bases and 1 base respectively, with 8 bases between them. The CDR3, as DNA: TGTGCCAGCAGCCACCAGGGGAACACTGAAGCTTTCTTT. It codes for CASSHQGNTEAFF.

The V call is TRBV7-9, the J call TRBJ2-1, with 7 positions matching TRBD2. The J segment lost 10 bases and the V segment lost 3 bases, leaving 3 bases of the junction unmatched. The CDR3 runs to 12 residues. Germline assignment: CDR1 SEHNR and CDR2 FQNEAQ (reference sequence). The CDR3 nucleotides are TGTGCCAGCAGCTTCGGGACTAACGAGCAGTTCTTC. This translates into CASSFGTNEQFF. Together with reference TRBV7-9 and TRBJ2-1, the CDR3 gives the full variable domain: DTGVSQNPRHKITKRGQNVTFRCDPISEHNRLYWYRQTLGQGPEFLTYFQNEAQLEKSRLLSDRFSAERPKGSFSTLEIQRTEQGDSAMYLCASSFGTNEQFFGPGTRLTVL.

The rearrangement joins TRBV5-4 to TRBJ1-2; D might be TRBD1 (6 bases). The V end was cut by 4 bases, the J end by 6 bases, with 22 bases between. The CDR3 runs 16 residues. Germline loops: CDR1 SGHNT, CDR2 YYREEE (reference sequence). The CDR3 protein is CASSNPEVRGWDGYTF. CDR3 coding DNA: TGTGCCAGCAGCAACCCGGAGGTCAGGGGATGGGATGGCTACACCTTC.

V and J are TRBV24-1 and TRBJ1-2; D uncertain. Germline V gene lookup returns CDR1 KGHDR and CDR2 SFDVKD. V lost 4 bases, J lost 8 bases, and 16 bases lay in between. There are 14 residues in the CDR3. CDR3 DNA sequence: TGTGCCACCAGTGACCACGGTTCTTTAGGGGGCTACACCTTC. It codes for CATSDHGSLGGYTF.

V and J are TRBV7-2 and TRBJ1-1; a possible D gene is TRBD1 (5 bases). The germline V and J ends were trimmed by 3 bases and 0 bases, with 8 bases remaining between them. CDR1 is SGHTA, CDR2 FQGNSA, per germline. The CDR3 extends over 14 amino acids. As DNA, the CDR3 is TGTGCCAGCAGCTTGACAGCCGTGAACACTGAAGCTTTCTTT. This translates into CASSLTAVNTEAFF.

The chain uses TRBV6-2 or TRBV6-3 and TRBJ1-1; D is possibly TRBD1 (5 bases). The CDR3 is 14 amino acids. The V end was cut by 2 bases, the J end by 4 bases, with 11 bases between. Looked up from germline, CDR1 is MNHEY and CDR2 is SVGEGT. CDR3 DNA: TGTGCCAGCAGTTACGGGGCGGAGGGCACTGAAGCTTTCTTT. It is translated as CASSYGAEGTEAFF.

The rearrangement joins TRBV6-2 or TRBV6-3 to TRBJ2-3, with D possibly TRBD1 on 6 matching bases. Germline V lookup: CDR1 MNHEY, CDR2 SVGEGT. Trimming pared 5 bases from V and 8 bases from J, leaving 17 bases between. The CDR3 has 14 residues. The CDR3 protein is CASSAQGVVGTQYF. The CDR3 bases are TGTGCCAGCAGTGCACAGGGAGTCGTGGGTACGCAGTATTTT.

The J gene is TRBJ1-5, the V gene TRBV14; 7 nucleotides agree with TRBD1. The CDR3 has 16 amino acids. Germline V lookup: CDR1 SGHDN, CDR2 FVKESK. Trimming took 2 bases from V and 5 from J; bases not matched to a gene: 9. The CDR3 sequence is CASSQRQGLVHQPQHF. As DNA, the CDR3 is TGTGCCAGCAGCCAACGACAGGGATTAGTTCATCAGCCCCAGCATTTT.

The V gene is TRBV27, the J gene TRBJ2-7; D might be TRBD1 (6 bases). V shed 3 bases and J shed 2 bases, with 11 bases lying between them. Germline lookup yields CDR1 MNHEY and CDR2 SMNVEV (reference sequence). The CDR3 spans 14 residues. The CDR3 bases are TGTGCCAGCAGTTTGGGCAGGGGTGCCTACGAGCAGTACTTC. Protein product: CASSLGRGAYEQYF.

The count of this clone is one. The genes are TRBV6-5 and TRBJ2-5, with D possibly TRBD1 on 5 matching bases. Trimming took off 8 bases at V and 2 bases at J, with 12 bases between the two ends. This CDR3 has 13 residues. The germline V gene has CDR1 MNHEY and CDR2 SVGAGI. The CDR3 bases are TGTGCCAGCGCTAGACAGAATCAAGAGACCCAGTACTTC. Encoded protein: CASARQNQETQYF.

The chain carries TRBV21-1 and TRBJ2-5; no DNA check was done on the table's D call, TRBD1. TRBV21-1 corresponds to a pseudogene. The CDR3 consists of 14 residues. The DNA for the CDR3 is TGTGCCAGCAGCAAAGGACAGGGAAAGGAGACCCAGTACTTC. Translating it yields CASSKGQGKETQYF.

The chain has TRBV7-2 and TRBJ1-1; 7 bases align to TRBD1. Germline values: CDR1 SGHTA, CDR2 FQGNSA. This CDR3 has 14 residues. V dropped 0 bases and J dropped 7; count of bases not matched to a gene: 5. CDR3 sequence (DNA): TGTGCCAGCAGCTTAGCGTCACAGGGGAATGAAGCTTTCTTT. It is translated as CASSLASQGNEAFF.

The chain is built from TRBV27 and TRBJ2-5; 15 positions match TRBD2. CDR1 and CDR2 from the germline V gene are MNHEY and SMNVEV (reference sequence). Trimming at V came to 5 bases and at J to 4 bases, leaving 5 bases not matched to a gene. The CDR3 loop spans 16 amino acids. CDR3 in amino acids: CASSTGLAGGPETQYF. CDR3 nucleotides: TGTGCCAGCAGTACCGGACTAGCGGGAGGGCCAGAGACCCAGTACTTC.

The CDR3 sequence: CASTSNWGTQYF. The CDR3 nucleotides read TGTGCCAGCACCTCCAACTGGGGGACCCAGTACTTC. V and J are TRBV7-2 and TRBJ2-5, with D unresolved. This CDR3 is 12 amino acids long. V was pared by 7 bases and J by 7 bases, with 13 bases between. Germline V gives CDR1 SGHTA, CDR2 FQGNSA.

V gene TRBV6-1 combines with J gene TRBJ2-1; the match to TRBD1 covers 8 bases. The V and J ends lost 1 base and 8 bases, in that order; junction bases with no gene match: 7. CDR1 is MNHNS and CDR2 is SASEGT in the germline V gene. The CDR3 runs 15 residues. CDR3 DNA sequence: TGTGCCAGCAGTGAAGAGGACAGGGAAGCGCATGAGCAGTTCTTC. Its translation: CASSEEDREAHEQFF.

The chain is built from TRBV27 and TRBJ1-1, with D perhaps matching TRBD1 (6 bases). Germline CDR1 is MNHEY and CDR2 is SMNVEV (reference sequence). This CDR3 comprises 14 residues. V shed 7 bases and J shed 0 bases, with 12 bases lying between them. The CDR3 sequence: CASIKGGVNTEAFF. CDR3 coding DNA: TGTGCCAGCATTAAGGGGGGCGTGAACACTGAAGCTTTCTTT.

The chain is built from TRBV27 and TRBJ2-7, with 7 bases lining up with TRBD1. Germline V lookup: CDR1 MNHEY, CDR2 SMNVEV (reference sequence). V shed 6 bases, J shed 3 bases, and the junction held 11 bases outside the gene matches. The CDR3 consists of 15 residues. The CDR3 reads CASSSTGAVIYEQYF. CDR3 nucleotide sequence: TGTGCCAGCAGCTCCACAGGGGCCGTTATCTACGAGCAGTACTTC.

The V call is TRBV12-5, the J call TRBJ1-1; D is uncertain. CDR1 is LGHNT and CDR2 is FRNRAP in the germline V gene. The CDR3 sequence is 14 residues long. V gave up 2 bases and J gave up 4 bases, with 11 bases separating them. The CDR3 DNA reads as TGTGCTAGTGGTTTGAGGTTTCCCATCACTGAAGCTTTCTTT. This sequence encodes CASGLRFPITEAFF.

V and J are TRBV12-3 or TRBV12-4 and TRBJ2-2, with D unclear. Trimming took 8 bases from V and 4 from J, leaving 11 bases between them. This CDR3 has 13 amino acids. CDR3 DNA sequence: TGTGCCAGCCCCCAAAGGTCCACCGGGGAGCTGTTTTTT. Its translation: CASPQRSTGELFF.

This chain connects TRBV19 to TRBJ2-5; 14 bases line up with TRBD2. The CDR3 is 15 amino acids. Germline loops: CDR1 LNHDA, CDR2 SQIVND (reference sequence). V shed 5 bases, J shed 4 bases, and the junction held 3 bases outside the gene matches. The CDR3 here is CASSLGLAGVETQYF. As DNA, the CDR3 is TGTGCCAGTAGTCTGGGACTAGCGGGGGTAGAGACCCAGTACTTC. The full variable domain, with the rest looked up from reference TRBV19 and TRBJ2-5, is DGGITQSPKYLFRKEGQNVTLSCEQNLNHDAMYWYRQDPGQGLRLIYYSQIVNDFQKGDIAEGYSVSREKKESFPLTVTSAQKNPTAFYLCASSLGLAGVETQYFGPGTRLLVL.

The chain is built from TRBV19 and TRBJ2-1; D gene uncertain. Germline CDR1 is LNHDA and CDR2 is SQIVND (reference sequence). V was cut by 5 bases and J by 5 bases, with 13 bases left in between. This CDR3 region has 14 residues. Here the CDR3 DNA reads TGTGCCAGTAGTGATCCGCCGTACCACAATGAGCAGTTCTTC. Protein sequence: CASSDPPYHNEQFF.

This clone has a single count. This chain links TRBV11-2 with TRBJ2-1; no clear D. Trimming removed 5 bases at V and 9 bases at J, with 11 bases between. This CDR3 has 12 amino acids. Germline CDR1 and CDR2: SGHAT and FQNNGV. CDR3 protein: CASSALSREQFF. In nucleotides, the CDR3 is TGTGCCAGCAGCGCCCTCTCCCGTGAGCAGTTCTTC.

The V gene is TRBV18, the J gene TRBJ1-2; 9 positions agree with TRBD1. The CDR3 sequence is 15 residues long. Germline V gene data show CDR1 as KGHSH and CDR2 as LQKENI. V lost 3 bases to trimming and J lost 7 bases; unmatched junction nucleotides: 9. The CDR3 spells CASSPRTGEKAGYTF. The CDR3 DNA reads as TGTGCCAGCTCACCCCGGACAGGGGAGAAGGCTGGCTACACCTTC. Looking up the rest from reference TRBV18 and TRBJ1-2 gives the full variable domain: NAGVMQNPRHLVRRRGQEARLRCSPMKGHSHVYWYRQLPEEGLKFMVYLQKENIIDESGMPKERFSAEFPKEGPSILRIQQVVRGDSAAYFCASSPRTGEKAGYTFGSGTRLTVV.

J is TRBJ1-1 and V is TRBV11-3, with unresolved D. CDR1 SGHNT and CDR2 YENEEA come from the germline V gene. Trimming stripped 3 bases from V and 5 bases from J, with 10 bases between. The CDR3 runs to 13 residues. The CDR3 coding sequence is TGTGCCAGCAGCTTGTCAGTGGGGACTGAAGCTTTCTTT. It is translated as CASSLSVGTEAFF.

The chain uses TRBV6-1 and TRBJ2-3; TRBD1 is a possible D gene (5 bases). The CDR3 length is 16 residues. The V gene lost 0 bases and the J gene lost 6 bases, with 16 bases spanning the gap. Germline CDR1 reads MNHNS; CDR2 reads SASEGT. CDR3 nucleotides: TGTGCCAGCAGTGAAGCGTGGCAGGGTCGATCCGATACGCAGTATTTT. This gives the protein CASSEAWQGRSDTQYF.